Following are 32 T cell receptor beta chains from one sample sequenced in a study of blood T cell repertoires in COVID-19. The protocol was immunoSEQ multiplex PCR, while the TCRdb copy is restricted to in-frame clones and leaves out a portion. Here the sample spans about 120,000 clones, roughly 91% being singletons. The sequencing sample was made of peripheral blood. The source of these receptors is a human donor with acute or convalescent COVID-19. The donor label of this sample is uncertain.

A single count supports this clone. CDR3 sequence: CASSKGRGQGESYNSPLHF. The CDR3, as DNA: TGTGCCAGCAGCAAAGGTAGGGGACAGGGGGAGTCCTATAATTCACCCCTCCACTTT. The chain links TRBV21-1 to TRBJ1-6; TRBD1 is taken as the D call from the table, unchecked against the DNA. TRBV21-1 is assigned pseudogene status. The CDR3 sequence is 19 residues long.

The V call is TRBV15, the J call TRBJ1-1; D is ambiguous. This CDR3 is built from 14 residues. Germline V CDR1 and CDR2: LNHNV, YYDKDF (reference sequence). Between the trimmed V and J ends, which lost 0 bases and 0 bases, there was a span of 5 bases. The CDR3 nucleotides read TGTGCCACCAGCAGAGACAGGATGAACACTGAAGCTTTCTTT. It is translated as CATSRDRMNTEAFF. Based on the CDR3 plus reference TRBV15 and TRBJ1-1, the full variable domain is DAMVIQNPRYQVTQFGKPVTLSCSQTLNHNVMYWYQQKSSQAPKLLFHYYDKDFNNEADTPDNFQSRRPNTSFCFLDIRSPGLGDTAMYLCATSRDRMNTEAFFGQGTRLTVV.

This clone was found a few times. J is TRBJ1-1 and V is TRBV9; 10 positions match TRBD1. From germline, CDR1 is SGDLS and CDR2 YYNGEE. The junction had 4 bases not matched to a gene; V was cut back by 3 bases and J by 8 bases. The CDR3 sequence is 13 residues long. The CDR3 here is CASSAQGQGEAFF. DNA of the CDR3: TGTGCCAGCAGCGCCCAGGGACAGGGGGAAGCTTTCTTT.

The DNA for the CDR3 is TGTGCCAGCAGCGTACAACCGGGGGGGACTGAAGCTTTCTTT. Residues: CASSVQPGGTEAFF. The V call is TRBV9, the J call TRBJ1-1, with D tentatively TRBD1 (5 bases). The CDR3 has 14 residues. Trimming removed 1 base from V and 5 bases from J, with 12 bases in between. The germline gives CDR1 SGDLS, CDR2 YYNGEE.

The chain recombines TRBV3-1 (or the pseudogene TRBV3-2) with TRBJ1-2; 10 bases are a match to TRBD1. The CDR3 is 15 amino acids. Germline V gene lookup returns CDR1 LGHDT and CDR2 YNNKEL (reference sequence). The ends lost 0 bases at V and 7 bases at J; junction bases unmatched: 5. The CDR3 loop reads CASSQDQGQGTGYTF. CDR3 coding DNA: TGTGCCAGCAGCCAAGATCAGGGACAGGGGACTGGCTACACCTTC.

V gene TRBV27 combines with J gene TRBJ2-7, with TRBD1 matching 7 bases. CDR1 and CDR2 (germline): MNHEY, SMNVEV (reference sequence). This CDR3 has 13 amino acids. The junction had 2 bases not matched to a gene; V was cut back by 3 bases and J by 3 bases. The CDR3 DNA reads as TGTGCCAGCAGTTTGGCAGGGGGCTACGAGCAGTACTTC. It yields the protein CASSLAGGYEQYF.

CDR3 protein: CASSLSLRNTGELFF. The CDR3 nucleotides are TGTGCCAGCAGTTTAAGCCTGAGGAACACCGGGGAGCTGTTTTTT. The V and J genes are TRBV27 and TRBJ2-2; D remains unclear. Germline CDR1 and CDR2: MNHEY and SMNVEV (reference sequence). Trimming shortened V by 2 bases and J by 1 base, and 8 bases separated the two germline ends. The CDR3 runs to 15 residues.

The rearrangement links TRBV5-1 to TRBJ2-5; D not resolved. This CDR3 region has 13 residues. Germline-derived CDR1 and CDR2 are SGHRS and YFSETQ. V shed 0 bases and J shed 3 bases, with 6 bases lying between them. As DNA, the CDR3 is TGCGCCAGCAGCTTGGCGAGAGAAGAGACCCAGTACTTC. Amino acid sequence: CASSLAREETQYF.

V is TRBV6-5 and J is TRBJ1-2, with 7 bases lining up with TRBD1. With V trimmed by 8 bases and J by 5 bases, 8 bases remained unmatched. Germline V gives CDR1 MNHEY, CDR2 SVGAGI. CDR3 length: 13 amino acids. As DNA, the CDR3 is TGTGCCAGCGGAGACAGGGACCTTTATGGCTACACCTTC. Encoded protein: CASGDRDLYGYTF.

V is TRBV7-9 and J is TRBJ2-5; 9 positions agree with TRBD2. Trimming cost V 5 bases and J 5 bases; bases outside gene matches: 15. This CDR3 region has 17 residues. Germline CDR1 and CDR2: SEHNR and FQNEAQ (reference sequence). The CDR3 DNA is TGTGCCAGCAGCCTATCCCTAGGCGGGGGGGCCCTGGAGACCCAGTACTTC. It translates to CASSLSLGGGALETQYF.

The rearrangement uses TRBV5-6 and TRBJ2-5; TRBD2 aligns across 9 bases. This CDR3 contains 16 residues. Unmatched junction bases numbered 10, after V lost 0 bases and J lost 7 bases. Germline lookup yields CDR1 SGHDT and CDR2 YYEEEE. The CDR3 reads CASSLVHSGSTWTQYF. For the CDR3, the DNA is TGTGCCAGCAGCTTGGTTCATAGCGGGAGTACTTGGACCCAGTACTTC. The whole variable domain, filled in from reference TRBV5-6 and TRBJ2-5, reads DAGVTQSPTHLIKTRGQQVTLRCSPKSGHDTVSWYQQALGQGPQFIFQYYEEEERQRGNFPDRFSGHQFPNYSSELNVNALLLGDSALYLCASSLVHSGSTWTQYFGPGTRLLVL.

The chain links TRBV6-5 to TRBJ1-1; TRBD1 matches 10 bases. Losses at the gene ends were 6 bases for V and 1 base for J; bases not matched to a gene: 2. This CDR3 is built from 14 residues. In germline, CDR1 is MNHEY, CDR2 SVGAGI. The CDR3 loop is CASRRQGANTEAFF. As DNA, the CDR3 is TGTGCCAGCAGACGACAGGGGGCGAACACTGAAGCTTTCTTT.

The chain is built from TRBV3-1 (or the pseudogene TRBV3-2) and TRBJ2-5; TRBD2 aligns across 8 bases. This CDR3 comprises 15 residues. CDR1 is LGHDT, CDR2 YNNKEL, per germline (reference sequence). V shed 4 bases, J shed 5 bases, and the junction held 9 bases outside the gene matches. This CDR3 reads CASSRSLAVGETQYF. The CDR3 coding sequence is TGTGCCAGCAGCCGCTCACTAGCGGTGGGGGAGACCCAGTACTTC.

This clone was seen once. V is TRBV7-9 and J is TRBJ2-7; no firm D call. The germline V gene has CDR1 SEHNR and CDR2 FQNEAQ (reference sequence). Trimming took 1 base from V and 5 from J, leaving 15 bases between them. The CDR3 consists of 15 residues. Here the CDR3 reads CASSLGADVRHEQYF. For the CDR3, the DNA is TGTGCCAGCAGCTTAGGGGCCGACGTCCGGCACGAGCAGTACTTC.

This clone has just a few counts. V is TRBV7-9 and J is TRBJ1-1; D is possibly TRBD1 (5 bases). Germline assignment: CDR1 SEHNR and CDR2 FQNEAQ (reference sequence). The length of the CDR3 is 16 residues. Between the trimmed V and J ends, which lost 4 bases and 0 bases, there was a span of 15 bases. The DNA for the CDR3 is TGTGCCAGCAGCTGGGGCCGGGTAGTGATGAACACTGAAGCTTTCTTT. Translating it yields CASSWGRVVMNTEAFF.

This clone was found once. The chain's CDR3 is CASRPGLAVLGPYEQYF. In nucleotides, the CDR3 is TGTGCCAGCAGACCGGGACTAGCAGTTTTGGGACCCTACGAGCAGTACTTC. The rearrangement joins TRBV5-4 to TRBJ2-7; TRBD2 agrees at 9 bases. With V trimmed by 5 bases and J by 2 bases, 14 bases remained unmatched. Germline lookup yields CDR1 SGHNT and CDR2 YYREEE (reference sequence). CDR3 size: 17 residues.

The J gene is TRBJ1-4, the V gene TRBV9; TRBD1 aligns across 7 bases. This CDR3 contains 15 residues. Germline V CDR1 and CDR2: SGDLS, YYNGEE. Trimming took 5 bases from V and 7 from J; bases not matched to a gene: 11. This CDR3 reads CASSSTGTASEKLFF. The DNA of the CDR3 is TGTGCCAGCAGTTCAACCGGGACAGCCTCTGAAAAACTGTTTTTT.

The V gene is TRBV24-1, the J gene TRBJ2-1; the D gene is possibly TRBD1 (5 bases). Germline V gene lookup returns CDR1 KGHDR and CDR2 SFDVKD. The CDR3 is 14 amino acids. V was clipped by 1 base and J by 5 bases, with 8 bases between them. The CDR3: CATSDFTGDNEQFF. CDR3 coding DNA: TGTGCCACCAGTGATTTCACAGGTGACAATGAGCAGTTCTTC.

The rearrangement uses TRBV4-1 and TRBJ2-3, with 10 bases fitting TRBD2. This CDR3 has 20 amino acids. V dropped 0 bases and J dropped 4; count of bases not matched to a gene: 16. Germline lookup yields CDR1 MGHRA and CDR2 YSYEKL. CDR3 loop: CASSQDAFEASGSHPDTQYF. The DNA of the CDR3 is TGCGCCAGCAGCCAAGATGCGTTTGAGGCTAGCGGGAGTCATCCAGATACGCAGTATTTT.

The table lists this clone with a few counts. This chain uses TRBV10-3 with TRBJ1-2; a weak D match, TRBD1 (6 bases). The V end lost 2 bases, the J end lost 7 bases, and 20 bases lay between the germline ends. The germline V gene has CDR1 ENHRY and CDR2 SYGVKD. This CDR3 has 16 residues. The chain's CDR3 is CAISEPRGGSGSGYTF. The CDR3 coding sequence is TGTGCCATCAGTGAGCCGAGAGGGGGTTCAGGGAGTGGCTACACCTTC.

The chain employs TRBV18 and TRBJ2-3; possible D gene TRBD2, 7 bases. The CDR3 totals 15 residues. V was shortened by 3 bases and J by 6 bases, with 16 bases between the two germline ends. Germline V lookup: CDR1 KGHSH, CDR2 LQKENI. The CDR3 DNA follows: TGTGCCAGCTCACCGCCAGGACTAGGGGGGGATACGCAGTATTTT. This translates into CASSPPGLGGDTQYF.

This chain connects TRBV30 to TRBJ1-6, with D hard to call. V was trimmed by 4 bases and J by 3 bases, leaving 10 bases between them. CDR1 GTSNPN and CDR2 SVGIG come from the germline V gene (reference sequence). CDR3 length: 14 residues. The CDR3 spells CAWMAGNYNSPLHF. For the CDR3, the DNA is TGTGCCTGGATGGCGGGGAACTATAATTCACCCCTCCACTTT.

This clone was counted only a few times. The chain uses TRBV7-9 and TRBJ2-7, with D perhaps matching TRBD1 (6 bases). Trimming removed 2 bases at V and 2 bases at J, with 10 bases between. Germline CDR1 is SEHNR and CDR2 is FQNEAQ (reference sequence). There are 14 residues in the CDR3. The CDR3 coding sequence is TGTGCCAGCAGCTTACAGGGGAATCCCTACGAGCAGTACTTC. This sequence encodes CASSLQGNPYEQYF. The variable domain in full, with the rest retrieved from reference TRBV7-9 and TRBJ2-7, is DTGVSQNPRHKITKRGQNVTFRCDPISEHNRLYWYRQTLGQGPEFLTYFQNEAQLEKSRLLSDRFSAERPKGSFSTLEIQRTEQGDSAMYLCASSLQGNPYEQYFGPGTRLTVT.

V and J are TRBV28 and TRBJ2-1, with TRBD1 as a possible D gene (5 bases). V was clipped by 5 bases and J by 10 bases, with 12 bases between them. Germline lookup yields CDR1 MDHEN and CDR2 SYDVKM. This CDR3 spans 12 amino acids. The CDR3 region has the DNA TGTGCCAGCAGTCCCTGGGGCATCGAGCAGTTCTTC. Protein: CASSPWGIEQFF.

The rearrangement links TRBV11-2 to TRBJ1-3, with D perhaps matching TRBD1 (6 bases). V dropped 3 bases and J dropped 4 bases, with 10 bases sitting between them. The CDR3 has 14 residues. Germline CDR1 reads SGHAT; CDR2 reads FQNNGV. CDR3 amino acids: CASSLSGVGNTIYF. The CDR3 bases are TGTGCCAGCAGCTTGTCAGGGGTCGGAAACACCATATATTTT.

This clone appeared once. The chain employs TRBV24-1 and TRBJ2-3, with 7 positions matching TRBD2. Per germline, CDR1 KGHDR and CDR2 SFDVKD. V lost 4 bases, J lost 6 bases, and 3 bases stayed unmatched. The CDR3 is 13 amino acids. The CDR3 DNA reads TGTGCCACCAGTGAGAGCGGGGTGGATACGCAGTATTTT. Residues: CATSESGVDTQYF.

The V call is TRBV27, the J call TRBJ1-2; D is unclear. Germline V gene data show CDR1 as MNHEY and CDR2 as SMNVEV (reference sequence). With 8 bases removed from V and 7 bases from J, the gap between germline ends came to 20 bases. The CDR3 has 14 amino acids. CDR3 amino acids: CASAPQAPPFGYTF. As DNA, the CDR3 is TGTGCCAGCGCCCCCCAGGCCCCGCCTTTTGGCTACACCTTC.

V is TRBV12-5 and J is TRBJ1-3; TRBD1 aligns across 9 bases. V was clipped by 5 bases and J by 3 bases; unmatched bases: 11. Germline V gene sequence: CDR1 LGHNT, CDR2 FRNRAP. This CDR3 region has 17 residues. CDR3 in DNA: TGTGCTAGTGGTCTAATCGTTGGACAGGGGATTGGAAACACCATATATTTT. Protein product: CASGLIVGQGIGNTIYF.

The J gene is TRBJ1-1, the V gene TRBV2; D is perhaps TRBD1 (6 bases). The CDR3 is 12 amino acids. Trimming left V 7 bases short and J 5 bases short, with 11 bases between. The germline V gene encodes CDR1 SNHLY and CDR2 FYNNEI. DNA for the CDR3: TGTGCCAGCATGGGGGACATAACTGAAGCTTTCTTT. Its protein is CASMGDITEAFF.

The V call is TRBV27, the J call TRBJ2-5, with a possible D match to TRBD1 (5 bases). CDR1 is MNHEY, CDR2 SMNVEV, per germline (reference sequence). V lost 2 bases and J 5 bases, leaving 9 bases between the germline ends. The CDR3 covers 13 residues. The CDR3: CASSLRGFETQYF. In DNA, the CDR3 is TGTGCCAGCAGTTTAAGGGGTTTTGAGACCCAGTACTTC.

J is TRBJ1-5 and V is TRBV10-3; no clear D gene. Germline CDR1 ENHRY, CDR2 SYGVKD. This CDR3 spans 14 amino acids. V lost 10 bases and J lost 6, with 19 bases in between. The CDR3 loop reads CATTSEPSGQPQHF. The CDR3 coding sequence is TGTGCCACCACATCCGAACCATCAGGTCAGCCCCAGCATTTT.

CDR3 in amino acids: CASSTDRGLAGYTF. The CDR3 nucleotides read TGTGCCAGTAGTACCGACAGGGGGCTGGCTGGCTACACCTTC. The chain joins TRBV19 to TRBJ1-2, with 10 positions matching TRBD1. The germline V gene encodes CDR1 LNHDA and CDR2 SQIVND (reference sequence). J lost 7 bases, V lost 4 bases, and 6 bases had no gene match. The CDR3 is made up of 14 amino acids.